The following is a T cell receptor (beta chain) sequence with its context. The clone's antigen remains unknown. Base qualities are not recorded, but no much larger clone differs from it by a single base. The record originates from a study of blood T cell repertoires in COVID-19 (dated by TCRdb to 2019 to 2021). About the full investigation: The collaborator samples originated in the United States, Italy and Spain and spanned the acute and convalescent phases of COVID-19. The prospective study material was composed of cDNA or gDNA derived from T cells, B-cell-depleted T cells, or PBMCs. Where available, HLA class I and class II types were taken from metadata supplied by the sample provider and were not determined by assay-based typing. Deeply sampled blood TCRbeta repertoires from subjects exposed to, actively infected with, or recovered from COVID-19 were included in the dataset. The sample metadata nearly always contained a de-identified subject ID, COVID-19 status, age in years and sex. Samples were obtained from the ongoing ImmuneRACE study (first 160 participants) and from roughly 1,300 subjects provided by 6 global collaborators. A freely available public database, intended as a resource for researchers studying the immune response to SARS-CoV-2, is where the repertoires were released.

The immunoSEQ Assay, a bias-controlled multiplex PCR, was used to amplify TCRbeta CDR3 regions from genomic DNA. Per the original workflow: The number of nucleated cells in each sample was estimated by amplification of reference gene primers within the assay. Sequence reads were collapsed and filtered to measure the absolute abundance of every unique TCRbeta CDR3 rearrangement. For each sample, productive Simpson clonality was calculated as the square root of Simpson's diversity index across productive rearrangements. TCRdb stores this immuneACCESS table with in-frame sequences only. Part of the clones is absent; in the studies checked, under half of the shortfall reflects unresolved V genes, and no reason is known for the rest. The D gene and trimming were derived from the DNA, and the V and J assignments and clone size from that table. Present in this sample are under 200,000 clones, 81% of which were seen just once. Roughly 6% of the sample goes to the ten largest clones.

Measured from the cysteine to the phenylalanine, the CDR3 is 16 residues long. CDR3 DNA only is kept here, 48 bases in frame from base 1. Via the germline V gene (reference sequence), CDR1 is SSHAT and CDR2 FNYEAQ. Enrolling through a virtual design, the prospective study's participants ranged in age from roughly 18 to 100 years and lived across roughly 23 United States geographic areas. To assign participants to cohorts, the prospective study relied on clinical history that participants themselves reported in a screening survey and a study questionnaire. In the prospective study, mobile phlebotomists collected whole blood, serum and a nasopharyngeal or oropharyngeal swab from each participant. Participants in the prospective study had the option to provide additional blood draws and questionnaires over a roughly two-month period. Before DNA extraction, prospective study blood samples were shipped either frozen or at room temperature.

General findings and caveats noted by the study authors: How much clinical and demographic metadata was included differed by source and by participant, and the metadata was provided uncurated.

Input material: PBMCs or T cells enriched from blood (not recorded which). This TCR derives from a woman aged 40 to 50 with acute COVID-19. The sequence joins TRBV7-7 to TRBJ2-5; 11 junctional bases match TRBD2. The bases read TGTGCTAGCTCCAAAGGGGGACTAGCGGTTCAAGAGACCCAGTACTTC. Translation gives CASSKGGLAVQETQYF.